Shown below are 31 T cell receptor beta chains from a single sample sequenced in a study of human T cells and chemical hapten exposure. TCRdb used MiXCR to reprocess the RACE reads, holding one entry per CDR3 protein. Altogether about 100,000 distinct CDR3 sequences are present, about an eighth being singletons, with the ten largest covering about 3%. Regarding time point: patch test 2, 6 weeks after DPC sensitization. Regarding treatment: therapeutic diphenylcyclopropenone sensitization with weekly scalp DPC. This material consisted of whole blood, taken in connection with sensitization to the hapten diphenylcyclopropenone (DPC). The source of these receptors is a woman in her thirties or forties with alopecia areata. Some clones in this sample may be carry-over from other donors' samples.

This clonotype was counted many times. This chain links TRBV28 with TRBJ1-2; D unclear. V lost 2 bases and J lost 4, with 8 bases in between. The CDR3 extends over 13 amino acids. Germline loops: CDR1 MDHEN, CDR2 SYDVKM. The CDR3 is CASSLDGRYGYTF. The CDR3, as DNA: TGTGCCAGCAGTTTAGACGGCCGCTATGGCTACACCTTC.

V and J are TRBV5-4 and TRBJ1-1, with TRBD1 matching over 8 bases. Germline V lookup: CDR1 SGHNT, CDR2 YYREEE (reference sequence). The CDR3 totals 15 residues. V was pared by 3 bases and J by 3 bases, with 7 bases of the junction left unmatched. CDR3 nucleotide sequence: TGTGCCAGCAGCTGGCAGGGGGCGCTTGACACTGAAGCTTTCTTT. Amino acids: CASSWQGALDTEAFF.

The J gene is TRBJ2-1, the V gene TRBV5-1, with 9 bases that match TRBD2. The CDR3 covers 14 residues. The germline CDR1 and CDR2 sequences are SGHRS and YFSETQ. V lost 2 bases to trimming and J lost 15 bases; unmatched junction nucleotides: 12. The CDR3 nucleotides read TGCGCCAGCAGCTTTCAGACTAGCGGAATTGAGTCGTTCTTC. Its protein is CASSFQTSGIESFF. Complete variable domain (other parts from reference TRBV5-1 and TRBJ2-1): KAGVTQTPRYLIKTRGQQVTLSCSPISGHRSVSWYQQTPGQGLQFLFEYFSETQRNKGNFPGRFSGRQFSNSRSEMNVSTLELGDSALYLCASSFQTSGIESFFGPGTRLTVL.

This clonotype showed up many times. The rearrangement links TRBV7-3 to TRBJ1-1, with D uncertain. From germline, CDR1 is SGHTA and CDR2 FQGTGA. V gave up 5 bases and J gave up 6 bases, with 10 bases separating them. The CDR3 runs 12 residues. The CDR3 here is CASSRGGAEAFF. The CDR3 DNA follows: TGTGCCAGCAGCCGGGGTGGCGCTGAAGCTTTCTTT.

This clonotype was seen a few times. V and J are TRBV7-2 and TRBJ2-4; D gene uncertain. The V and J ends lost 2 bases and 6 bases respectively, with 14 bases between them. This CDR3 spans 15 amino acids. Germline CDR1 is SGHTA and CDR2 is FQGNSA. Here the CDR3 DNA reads TGTGCCAGCAGCTTATTCGGGCAGAATACAAACATTCAGTACTTC. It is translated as CASSLFGQNTNIQYF.

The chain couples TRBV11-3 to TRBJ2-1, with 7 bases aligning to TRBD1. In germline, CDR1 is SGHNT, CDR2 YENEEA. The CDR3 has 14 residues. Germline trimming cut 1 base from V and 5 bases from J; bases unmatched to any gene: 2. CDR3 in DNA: TGTGCCAGCAGCTTAGCCGGGACAGACAATGAGCAGTTCTTC. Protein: CASSLAGTDNEQFF.

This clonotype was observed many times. Here the CDR3 reads CASSDADRGKGNEQFF. In DNA, the CDR3 is TGTGCCAGCAGCGATGCGGACAGGGGGAAGGGAAATGAGCAGTTCTTC. V is TRBV5-4 and J is TRBJ2-1; 10 bases map to TRBD1. The CDR3 length is 16 residues. Per germline, CDR1 SGHNT and CDR2 YYREEE (reference sequence). V shed 4 bases and J 7 bases; nucleotides not matched to a gene: 11.

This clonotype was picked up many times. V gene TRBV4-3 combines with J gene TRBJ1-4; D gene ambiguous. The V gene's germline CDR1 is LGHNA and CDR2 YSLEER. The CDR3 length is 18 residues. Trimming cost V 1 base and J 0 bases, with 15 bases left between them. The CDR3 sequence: CASSQGGGLRTTNEKLFF. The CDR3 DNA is TGCGCCAGCAGCCAAGGAGGAGGGTTAAGGACAACTAATGAAAAACTGTTTTTT.

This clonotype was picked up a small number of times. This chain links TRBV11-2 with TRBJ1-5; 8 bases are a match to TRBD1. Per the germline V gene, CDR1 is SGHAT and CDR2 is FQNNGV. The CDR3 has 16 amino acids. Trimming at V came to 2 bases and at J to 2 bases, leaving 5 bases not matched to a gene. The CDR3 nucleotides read TGTGCCAGCAGCTTAAGTGCAGGGGGCGGCAATCAGCCCCAGCATTTT. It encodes CASSLSAGGGNQPQHF.

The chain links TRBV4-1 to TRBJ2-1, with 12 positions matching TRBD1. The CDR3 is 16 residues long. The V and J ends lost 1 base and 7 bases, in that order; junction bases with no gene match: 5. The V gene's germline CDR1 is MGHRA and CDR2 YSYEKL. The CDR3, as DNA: TGCGCCAGCAGCCAAGGCCCGGGACAGGGGGCTAATGAGCAGTTCTTC. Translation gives CASSQGPGQGANEQFF.

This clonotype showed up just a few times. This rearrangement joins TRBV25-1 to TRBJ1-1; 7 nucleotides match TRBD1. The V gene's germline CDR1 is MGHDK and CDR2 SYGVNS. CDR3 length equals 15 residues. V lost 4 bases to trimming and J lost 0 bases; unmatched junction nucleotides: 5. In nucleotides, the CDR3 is TGTGCCAGCAGTGTAAACAGGGGACTGAACACTGAAGCTTTCTTT. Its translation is CASSVNRGLNTEAFF.

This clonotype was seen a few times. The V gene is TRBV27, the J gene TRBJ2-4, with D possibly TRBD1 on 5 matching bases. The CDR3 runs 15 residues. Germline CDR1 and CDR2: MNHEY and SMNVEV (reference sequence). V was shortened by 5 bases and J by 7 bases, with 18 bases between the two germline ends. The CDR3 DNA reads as TGTGCCAGCAGTCTGAGGCCAGGGAAGAAGAACATTCAGTACTTC. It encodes CASSLRPGKKNIQYF.

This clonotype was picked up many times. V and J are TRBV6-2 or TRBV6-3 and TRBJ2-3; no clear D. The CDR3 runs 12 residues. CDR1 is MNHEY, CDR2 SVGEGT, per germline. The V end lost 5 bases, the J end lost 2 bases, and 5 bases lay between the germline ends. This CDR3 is CASSPYTDTQYF. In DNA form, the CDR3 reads TGTGCCAGCAGTCCATACACAGATACGCAGTATTTT.

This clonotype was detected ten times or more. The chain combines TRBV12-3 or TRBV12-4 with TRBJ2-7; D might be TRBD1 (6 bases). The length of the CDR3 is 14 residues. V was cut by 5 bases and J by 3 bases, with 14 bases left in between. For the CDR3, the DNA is TGTGCCAGCAGTAAAGGCGGACAGCACTACGAGCAGTACTTC. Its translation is CASSKGGQHYEQYF.

The CDR3 sequence is CASSYSGTSGPGRETQYF. CDR3 nucleotides: TGTGCCAGCAGCTACTCCGGGACTAGCGGTCCCGGGCGGGAGACCCAGTACTTC. J is TRBJ2-5 and V is TRBV11-3; 11 nucleotides agree with TRBD2. V shed 4 bases and J 5 bases; nucleotides not matched to a gene: 15. The CDR3 extends over 18 amino acids. The germline V gene has CDR1 SGHNT and CDR2 YENEEA. The complete variable domain, with remaining parts taken from reference TRBV11-3 and TRBJ2-5, reads EAGVVQSPRYKIIEKKQPVAFWCNPISGHNTLYWYLQNLGQGPELLIRYENEEAVDDSQLPKDRFSAERLKGVDSTLKIQPAELGDSAVYLCASSYSGTSGPGRETQYFGPGTRLLVL.

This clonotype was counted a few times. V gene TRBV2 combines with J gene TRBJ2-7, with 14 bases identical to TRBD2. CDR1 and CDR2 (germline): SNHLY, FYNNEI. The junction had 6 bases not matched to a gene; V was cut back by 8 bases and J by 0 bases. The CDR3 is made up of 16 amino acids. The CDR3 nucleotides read TGTGCCAGCCGAACCGGGACTAGCGGGGGCTCCTACGAGCAGTACTTC. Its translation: CASRTGTSGGSYEQYF. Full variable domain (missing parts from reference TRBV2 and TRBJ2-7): EPEVTQTPSHQVTQMGQEVILRCVPISNHLYFYWYRQILGQKVEFLVSFYNNEISEKSEIFDDQFSVERPDGSNFTLKIRSTKLEDSAMYFCASRTGTSGGSYEQYFGPGTRLTVT.

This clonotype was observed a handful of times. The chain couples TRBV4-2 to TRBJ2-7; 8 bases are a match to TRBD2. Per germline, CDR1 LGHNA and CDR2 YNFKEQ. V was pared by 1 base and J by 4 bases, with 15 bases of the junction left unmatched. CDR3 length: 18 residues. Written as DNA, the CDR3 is TGTGCCAGCAGCCAAGGGTCCCCGGGGGAGCGGGGGAGGTACGAGCAGTACTTC. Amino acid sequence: CASSQGSPGERGRYEQYF.

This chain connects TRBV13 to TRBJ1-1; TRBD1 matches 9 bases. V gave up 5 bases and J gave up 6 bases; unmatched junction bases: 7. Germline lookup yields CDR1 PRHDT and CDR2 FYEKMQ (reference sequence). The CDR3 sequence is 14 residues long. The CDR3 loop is CASSPDRGVPEAFF. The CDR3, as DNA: TGTGCCAGCAGCCCGGACAGGGGCGTACCTGAAGCTTTCTTT. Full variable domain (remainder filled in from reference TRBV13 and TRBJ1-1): AAGVIQSPRHLIKEKRETATLKCYPIPRHDTVYWYQQGPGQDPQFLISFYEKMQSDKGSIPDRFSAQQFSDYHSELNMSSLELGDSALYFCASSPDRGVPEAFFGQGTRLTVV.

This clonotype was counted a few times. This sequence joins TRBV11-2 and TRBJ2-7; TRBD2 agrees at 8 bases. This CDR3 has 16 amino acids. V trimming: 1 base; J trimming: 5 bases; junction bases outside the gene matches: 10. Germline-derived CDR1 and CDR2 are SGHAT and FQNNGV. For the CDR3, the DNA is TGTGCCAGCAGCTTAGGGCGGGTAGCGGGACTCCACGAGCAGTACTTC. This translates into CASSLGRVAGLHEQYF.

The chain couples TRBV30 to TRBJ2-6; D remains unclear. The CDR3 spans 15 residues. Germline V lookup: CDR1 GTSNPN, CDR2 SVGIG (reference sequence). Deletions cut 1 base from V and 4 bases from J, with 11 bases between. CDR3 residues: CAWSAPVDGANVLTF. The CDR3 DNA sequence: TGTGCCTGGAGTGCGCCGGTAGACGGGGCCAACGTCCTGACTTTC.

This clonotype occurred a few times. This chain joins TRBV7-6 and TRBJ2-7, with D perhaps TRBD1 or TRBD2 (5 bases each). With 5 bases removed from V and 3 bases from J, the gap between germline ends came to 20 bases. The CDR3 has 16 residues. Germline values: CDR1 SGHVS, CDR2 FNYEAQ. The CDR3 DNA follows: TGTGCCAGCAGCCGCACCGGGACCGCGACCCTCTACGAGCAGTACTTC. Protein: CASSRTGTATLYEQYF. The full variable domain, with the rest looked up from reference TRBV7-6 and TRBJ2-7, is GAGVSQSPRYKVTKRGQDVALRCDPISGHVSLYWYRQALGQGPEFLTYFNYEAQQDKSGLPNDRFSAERPEGSISTLTIQRTEQRDSAMYRCASSRTGTATLYEQYFGPGTRLTVT.

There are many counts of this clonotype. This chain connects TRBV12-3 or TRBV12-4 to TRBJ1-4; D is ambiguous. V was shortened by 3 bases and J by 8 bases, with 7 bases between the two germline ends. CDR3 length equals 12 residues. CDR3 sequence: CASSFGVEKLFF. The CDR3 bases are TGTGCCAGCAGTTTCGGGGTGGAAAAACTGTTTTTT.

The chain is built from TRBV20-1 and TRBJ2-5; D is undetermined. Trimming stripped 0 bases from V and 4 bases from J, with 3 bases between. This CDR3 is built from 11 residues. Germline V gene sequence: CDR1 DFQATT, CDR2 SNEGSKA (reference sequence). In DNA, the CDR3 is TGCAGTGCTAGAGAGTTAGAGACCCAGTACTTC. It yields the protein CSARELETQYF.

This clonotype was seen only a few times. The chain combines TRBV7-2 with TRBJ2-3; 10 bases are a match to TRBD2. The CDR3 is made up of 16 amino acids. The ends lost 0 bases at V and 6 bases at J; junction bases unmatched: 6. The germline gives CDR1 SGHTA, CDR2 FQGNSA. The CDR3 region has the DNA TGTGCCAGCAGCTTAGCCAGCGGGGGGGCCTGGGATACGCAGTATTTT. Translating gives CASSLASGGAWDTQYF.

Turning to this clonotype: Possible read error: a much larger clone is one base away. CDR3: CAIHSVGNTGELFF. The DNA for the CDR3 is TGTGCCATACATAGCGTGGGGAACACCGGGGAGCTGTTTTTT. The J gene is TRBJ2-2, the V gene TRBV30; a possible D gene is TRBD2 (5 bases). Germline V CDR1 and CDR2: GTSNPN, SVGIG (reference sequence). Trimming took 8 bases from V and 1 from J, leaving 14 bases between them. There are 14 residues in the CDR3.

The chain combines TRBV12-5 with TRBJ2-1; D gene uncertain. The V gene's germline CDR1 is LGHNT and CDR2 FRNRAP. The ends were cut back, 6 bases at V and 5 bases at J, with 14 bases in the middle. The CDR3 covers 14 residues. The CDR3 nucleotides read TGTGCTAGTGGACCCCCGGACGCTAACAATGAGCAGTTCTTC. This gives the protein CASGPPDANNEQFF.

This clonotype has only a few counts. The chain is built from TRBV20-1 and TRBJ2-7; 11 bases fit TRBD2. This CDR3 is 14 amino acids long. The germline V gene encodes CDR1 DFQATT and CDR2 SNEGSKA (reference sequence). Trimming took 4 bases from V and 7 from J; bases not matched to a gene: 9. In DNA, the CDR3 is TGCAGTGCTACCCCTAGCGGGGGGCCGGGAGAGCAGTACTTC. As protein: CSATPSGGPGEQYF.

CDR3 nucleotides: TGTGCCAGCAGTGCATCCGGGACAGGGTACCTCGAGCAGTACTTC. Translated, it gives CASSASGTGYLEQYF. The J gene is TRBJ2-7, the V gene TRBV6-6; 9 nucleotides align to TRBD1. The CDR3 covers 15 residues. CDR1 MNHNY and CDR2 SVGAGI come from the germline V gene (reference sequence). Trimming at V came to 5 bases and at J to 6 bases, leaving 11 bases not matched to a gene.

The CDR3 region is CASSLRAGGYTF. CDR3 DNA: TGTGCCAGCAGTTTGAGGGCTGGGGGCTACACCTTC. This chain links TRBV28 with TRBJ1-2; no clear D. The CDR3 length is 12 residues. V lost 3 bases and J lost 8, with 10 bases in between. CDR1 is MDHEN and CDR2 is SYDVKM in the germline V gene.

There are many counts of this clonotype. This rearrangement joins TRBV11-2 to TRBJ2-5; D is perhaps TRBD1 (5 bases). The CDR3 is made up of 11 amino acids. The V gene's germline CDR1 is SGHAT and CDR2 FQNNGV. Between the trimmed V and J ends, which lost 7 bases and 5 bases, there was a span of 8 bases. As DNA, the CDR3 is TGTGCCAGCACCAAGGGGGAGACCCAGTACTTC. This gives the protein CASTKGETQYF.

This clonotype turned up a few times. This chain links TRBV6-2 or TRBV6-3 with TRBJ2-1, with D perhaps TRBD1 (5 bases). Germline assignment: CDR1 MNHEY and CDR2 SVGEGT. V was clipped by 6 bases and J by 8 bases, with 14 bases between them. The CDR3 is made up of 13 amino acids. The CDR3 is CASRTNLGDEQFF. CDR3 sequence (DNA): TGTGCCAGCAGGACGAATCTAGGGGATGAGCAGTTCTTC.